A single sample is the source of the 10 T cell receptor beta chains below, sequenced in a study of post-analysis software for immune sequencing data. Broader study findings: Patients had higher frequencies than controls of roughly 5 TRBV segments, including TRBV5-6, TRBV5-1 and TRBV20-1.

Unique molecular identifiers were carried by the TCR beta cDNA libraries. A single record per CDR3 protein comes from TCRdb applying MiXCR to the PCR reads. The sample yields roughly 170,000 distinct CDR3 sequences, over 25% seen once. Their antigens remain unidentified. The sample was blood. These receptors all come from a girl aged 5-17 years with multiple sclerosis.

This clonotype has a count of ten or more. The chain has TRBV27 and TRBJ2-1; 9 nucleotides match TRBD2. CDR1 and CDR2 (germline): MNHEY, SMNVEV (reference sequence). The CDR3 spans 18 residues. The junction had 14 bases not matched to a gene; V was cut back by 6 bases and J by 2 bases. The CDR3 loop is CASSFRVAGELAYNEQFF. The CDR3 DNA reads as TGTGCCAGCAGCTTTAGGGTAGCGGGGGAACTAGCCTACAATGAGCAGTTCTTC.

The gene calls are TRBV12-3 or TRBV12-4 and TRBJ2-4; the match to TRBD2 covers 8 bases. J lost 13 bases, V lost 5 bases, and 19 bases had no gene match. The CDR3 is made up of 16 amino acids. The CDR3 DNA reads TGTGCCAGCAGTCCAGCCGGGACTAGTCTCCTCAATGAGCAGTACTTC. This sequence encodes CASSPAGTSLLNEQYF.

This rearrangement joins TRBV20-1 to TRBJ1-2; 7 bases line up with TRBD1. The germline CDR1 and CDR2 sequences are DFQATT and SNEGSKA (reference sequence). The V gene end was trimmed by 3 bases and the J gene end by 3 bases; junction bases not matched to a gene: 7. This CDR3 is 14 amino acids long. CDR3 in amino acids: CSASWDSKHYGYTF. Written as DNA, the CDR3 is TGCAGTGCTAGTTGGGACAGTAAGCACTATGGCTACACCTTC.

This clonotype was counted at least ten times. This chain links TRBV10-3 with TRBJ2-1, with a tentative D call TRBD2 (6 bases). CDR1 and CDR2 from the germline V gene are ENHRY and SYGVKD. The ends were cut back, 0 bases at V and 4 bases at J, with 16 bases in the middle. The CDR3 has 17 residues. CDR3 sequence reads: CAISESRGKRGYNEQFF. The CDR3 nucleotides read TGTGCCATCAGTGAGTCGCGCGGGAAGCGAGGGTACAATGAGCAGTTCTTC.

The chain carries TRBV7-8 and TRBJ1-6; D might be TRBD1 (6 bases). Germline assignment: CDR1 SGHVS and CDR2 FQNEAQ. The CDR3 runs to 15 residues. The V end was cut by 1 base, the J end by 8 bases, with 12 bases between. The DNA of the CDR3 is TGTGCCAGCAGCTTAGTGCACAGGGCGGATTCACCCCTCCACTTT. It specifies CASSLVHRADSPLHF.

About this clonotype: This could be a read error, since a much larger clone is one nucleotide away. The chain employs TRBV4-1 and TRBJ2-7; possibly TRBD2 for D (5 bases). This CDR3 spans 16 amino acids. CDR1 is MGHRA, CDR2 YSYEKL, per germline. DNA for the CDR3: TGCGCCAGCGGCCAAGTGATTTACGGGATGGGGTATGAGCAGTACTTC. Its translation is CASGQVIYGMGYEQYF.

The CDR3 sequence is CASSWQGRGFQETQYF. Written as DNA, the CDR3 is TGTGCCAGCAGTTGGCAGGGGAGAGGGTTCCAAGAGACCCAGTACTTC. The genes are TRBV27 and TRBJ2-5; D possibly corresponds to TRBD1 (6 bases). The CDR3 contains 16 residues. Germline V lookup: CDR1 MNHEY, CDR2 SMNVEV (reference sequence). Trimming cost V 4 bases and J 1 base, with 16 bases left between them.

This clonotype has a handful of counts. The chain uses TRBV13 and TRBJ2-1, with 7 bases identical to TRBD1. Germline trimming cut 4 bases from V and 0 bases from J; bases unmatched to any gene: 9. Germline CDR1 and CDR2: PRHDT and FYEKMQ (reference sequence). CDR3 size: 17 residues. The CDR3 is CASSSPLYRGSYNEQFF. The CDR3 DNA follows: TGTGCCAGCAGCTCACCACTATACAGGGGCTCCTACAATGAGCAGTTCTTC.

Concerning this clonotype itself: A much larger clone differs by one base, so this may be a read error. The chain combines TRBV11-2 with TRBJ2-7; TRBD1 might be the D (5 bases). The CDR3 has 15 residues. From germline, CDR1 is SGHAT and CDR2 FQNNGV. This CDR3 is CASSATGIRNYERYF. CDR3 DNA sequence: TGTGCCAGCAGCGCCACAGGAATCAGAAACTACGAGCGGTACTTC.

The chain has TRBV7-9 and TRBJ1-1; D is undetermined. The CDR3 is 14 amino acids. CDR1 and CDR2 (germline): SEHNR, FQNEAQ (reference sequence). V dropped 4 bases and J dropped 6 bases, with 15 bases sitting between them. CDR3 coding DNA: TGTGCCAGCAGCTCCATAGGGCCGAAACCTGAAGCTTTCTTT. Amino acid sequence: CASSSIGPKPEAFF.